Shown below are 26 T cell receptor beta chains from a single sample sequenced in a study of T cell responses to AZD1222 COVID-19 vaccine. Only in-frame clones appear in the TCRdb table, and some are missing; sequencing was by immunoSEQ multiplex PCR. This table has around 130,000 clones, nearly 95% appearing once. The source was peripheral blood, collected on day 0 of AZD1222 vaccination. Receptors originate from an adult in good health.

The V call is TRBV5-4, the J call TRBJ1-1, with D perhaps TRBD1 (5 bases). The CDR3 is 17 amino acids. The V end lost 0 bases, the J end lost 5 bases, and 20 bases lay between the germline ends. Per germline, CDR1 SGHNT and CDR2 YYREEE (reference sequence). CDR3 in DNA: TGTGCCAGCAGCTTGGCCTGGGGATTCGGTAAGGGGACTGAAGCTTTCTTT. Translation gives CASSLAWGFGKGTEAFF.

This clone has just one count. The CDR3 coding sequence is TGTGCCAGCAGCCAAACGGGACGGGACGAAGCTTTCTTT. Amino acids: CASSQTGRDEAFF. The chain is built from TRBV27 and TRBJ1-1, with D possibly TRBD1 on 5 matching bases. The germline V gene has CDR1 MNHEY and CDR2 SMNVEV (reference sequence). V gave up 6 bases and J gave up 8 bases, with 16 bases separating them. This CDR3 is 13 amino acids long.

The chain has TRBV12-3 or TRBV12-4 and TRBJ2-7; D remains unclear. CDR3 length equals 13 residues. The V end was cut by 5 bases, the J end by 2 bases, with 10 bases between. Here the CDR3 DNA reads TGTGCCAGCAGTCTCCGATCGGCCTACGAGCAGTACTTC. This codes for CASSLRSAYEQYF.

V usage is TRBV14 and J usage is TRBJ2-7, with D tentatively TRBD2 (6 bases). The CDR3 runs to 12 residues. Germline V lookup: CDR1 SGHDN, CDR2 FVKESK. Trimming removed 7 bases from V and 6 bases from J, with 13 bases in between. DNA of the CDR3: TGTGCCAGCACGTCACCCGGGAGCGAGCAGTACTTC. Encoded protein: CASTSPGSEQYF. Looking up the rest from reference TRBV14 and TRBJ2-7 gives the full variable domain: EAGVTQFPSHSVIEKGQTVTLRCDPISGHDNLYWYRRVMGKEIKFLLHFVKESKQDESGMPNNRFLAERTGGTYSTLKVQPAELEDSGVYFCASTSPGSEQYFGPGTRLTVT.

V is TRBV27 and J is TRBJ2-7, with D possibly being TRBD1 (5 bases). In germline, CDR1 is MNHEY, CDR2 SMNVEV (reference sequence). The V end lost 6 bases, the J end lost 7 bases, and 10 bases lay between the germline ends. This CDR3 contains 11 residues. CDR3 sequence reads: CASRRGGEQYF. The CDR3 coding sequence is TGTGCCAGCAGAAGGGGTGGGGAGCAGTACTTC.

The chain is built from TRBV4-3 and TRBJ2-2, with 9 bases aligning to TRBD2. Per the germline V gene, CDR1 is LGHNA and CDR2 is YSLEER. CDR3 length: 20 amino acids. V trimming: 0 bases; J trimming: 6 bases; junction bases outside the gene matches: 17. The CDR3 sequence is CASSQETKGAGRLAAGELFF. CDR3 nucleotides: TGCGCCAGCAGCCAAGAGACCAAGGGGGCGGGGAGACTAGCGGCCGGGGAGCTGTTTTTT.

The chain joins TRBV9 to TRBJ2-7; TRBD2 aligns across 7 bases. J gave up 6 bases and V 0 bases, and 3 bases lay outside the gene matches. The CDR3 consists of 13 residues. Germline CDR1 is SGDLS and CDR2 is YYNGEE. The CDR3 loop is CASSVAGGAEQYF. CDR3 bases: TGTGCCAGCAGCGTAGCGGGAGGAGCCGAGCAGTACTTC.

V usage is TRBV19 and J usage is TRBJ1-4; D unclear. CDR3 length: 15 residues. V gave up 5 bases and J gave up 0 bases, with 10 bases separating them. Germline values: CDR1 LNHDA, CDR2 SQIVND (reference sequence). This chain's CDR3 is CASSAHSTTNEKLFF. The CDR3 nucleotides read TGTGCCAGTAGTGCCCACAGCACAACTAATGAAAAACTGTTTTTT.

The chain couples TRBV6-2 or TRBV6-3 to TRBJ2-1; a weak D match, TRBD1 (5 bases). The V gene's germline CDR1 is MNHEY and CDR2 SVGEGT. V dropped 6 bases and J dropped 14 bases, with 20 bases sitting between them. The CDR3 is 13 amino acids. The CDR3 region is CASSLSRGLEEFF. The CDR3 DNA is TGTGCCAGCAGCTTAAGTAGGGGATTAGAAGAGTTCTTC.

The chain is built from TRBV7-8 and TRBJ1-5, with TRBD1 as a possible D gene (5 bases). This CDR3 spans 15 amino acids. The V gene's germline CDR1 is SGHVS and CDR2 FQNEAQ. The V gene lost 5 bases and the J gene lost 4 bases, with 15 bases spanning the gap. CDR3 coding DNA: TGTGCCAGCAGCACAAAGACAGTAGGAAATCAGCCCCAGCATTTT. Its translation: CASSTKTVGNQPQHF.

The V gene is TRBV6-5, the J gene TRBJ2-7; TRBD1 or TRBD2 may be the D gene (5 bases each). Trimming took off 0 bases at V and 2 bases at J, with 14 bases between the two ends. The germline gives CDR1 MNHEY, CDR2 SVGAGI. This CDR3 comprises 16 residues. The CDR3, as DNA: TGTGCCAGCAGTTACTCGTTCGGGGACGGGCCCTACGAGCAGTACTTC. Amino acids: CASSYSFGDGPYEQYF.

This chain uses TRBV7-2 with TRBJ2-2, with D hard to call. CDR1 is SGHTA, CDR2 FQGNSA, per germline. V lost 1 base and J lost 3, with 6 bases in between. This CDR3 comprises 14 residues. CDR3 DNA: TGTGCCAGCAGCTTAGAAACGGACACCGGGGAGCTGTTTTTT. It specifies CASSLETDTGELFF.

The rearrangement joins TRBV27 to TRBJ1-2; the D gene is possibly TRBD1 (6 bases). The V end lost 6 bases, the J end lost 0 bases, and 14 bases lay between the germline ends. CDR1 is MNHEY and CDR2 is SMNVEV in the germline V gene (reference sequence). This CDR3 is 15 amino acids long. This CDR3 reads CASSQRQATNYGYTF. DNA of the CDR3: TGTGCCAGCAGCCAACGACAGGCTACTAACTATGGCTACACCTTC.

This chain links TRBV5-6 with TRBJ1-6; D is perhaps TRBD1 (5 bases). Germline V gene data show CDR1 as SGHDT and CDR2 as YYEEEE. This CDR3 spans 16 amino acids. V lost 0 bases and J lost 9, with 16 bases in between. The DNA of the CDR3 is TGTGCCAGCAGCTTGGGAGACCACGGCGGGGGTTCACCCCTCCACTTT. It is translated as CASSLGDHGGGSPLHF.

The chain has TRBV3-1 (or the pseudogene TRBV3-2) and TRBJ1-1; tentative D call: TRBD1 (5 bases). Trimming cost V 1 base and J 6 bases, with 18 bases left between them. From germline, CDR1 is LGHDT and CDR2 YNNKEL (reference sequence). The CDR3 is made up of 16 amino acids. CDR3 coding DNA: TGTGCCAGCAGCCAAGTTACAGGTCTTCCCAGGGCTGAAGCTTTCTTT. Translated, it gives CASSQVTGLPRAEAFF.

This chain connects TRBV5-1 to TRBJ1-3, with D maybe TRBD1 (5 bases). Trimming stripped 0 bases from V and 3 bases from J, with 7 bases between. This CDR3 region has 14 residues. The germline V gene encodes CDR1 SGHRS and CDR2 YFSETQ. CDR3 protein: CASSLEQGGNTIYF. For the CDR3, the DNA is TGCGCCAGCAGCTTGGAGCAGGGTGGAAACACCATATATTTT.

The chain has TRBV6-1 and TRBJ1-1, with D unclear. The CDR3 has 13 amino acids. From germline, CDR1 is MNHNS and CDR2 SASEGT. The V and J ends lost 2 bases and 2 bases respectively, with 6 bases between them. As DNA, the CDR3 is TGTGCCAGCAGTGAAATGTTTAACACTGAAGCTTTCTTT. Its translation: CASSEMFNTEAFF.

The CDR3 here is CASSRGTSTDTQYF. In DNA, the CDR3 is TGTGCCAGCAGCCGCGGGACTAGCACAGATACGCAGTATTTT. The chain has TRBV9 and TRBJ2-3; D is possibly TRBD2 (6 bases). This CDR3 is built from 14 residues. With 4 bases removed from V and 0 bases from J, the gap between germline ends came to 9 bases. Germline V gene sequence: CDR1 SGDLS, CDR2 YYNGEE.

The chain is built from TRBV30 and TRBJ1-5; D is uncertain. The CDR3 length is 14 residues. Trimming stripped 0 bases from V and 5 bases from J, with 11 bases between. CDR1 and CDR2 from the germline V gene are GTSNPN and SVGIG (reference sequence). This chain's CDR3 is CAWSVPLYYQPQHF. Written as DNA, the CDR3 is TGTGCCTGGAGTGTACCTCTATACTATCAGCCCCAGCATTTT.

A word on this clone: The same CDR3 is also encoded by other DNA sequences in this sample. The chain employs TRBV28 and TRBJ1-5; no firm D call. The germline gives CDR1 MDHEN, CDR2 SYDVKM. The ends were cut back, 6 bases at V and 1 base at J, with 1 base in the middle. The CDR3 loop spans 11 amino acids. CDR3 bases: TGTGCCAGCAGGAGCAATCAGCCCCAGCATTTT. Translating gives CASRSNQPQHF.

This clone was observed a handful of times. This sequence joins TRBV19 and TRBJ1-6; D is undetermined. V shed 2 bases and J shed 8 bases, with 7 bases lying between them. Germline CDR1 and CDR2: LNHDA and SQIVND (reference sequence). The CDR3 length is 13 residues. As DNA, the CDR3 is TGTGCCAGTAGTATAACAGCACATTCACCCCTCCACTTT. Amino acids: CASSITAHSPLHF.

This sequence joins TRBV9 and TRBJ2-7, with a weak D call TRBD1 (7 bases). There are 16 residues in the CDR3. Per the germline V gene, CDR1 is SGDLS and CDR2 is YYNGEE. The V and J ends lost 4 bases and 6 bases respectively, with 23 bases between them. CDR3: CASSKAGGQPAFEQYF. The CDR3 nucleotides are TGTGCCAGCAGCAAAGCCGGGGGACAGCCGGCTTTCGAGCAGTACTTC.

This clone was seen only once. The chain uses TRBV29-1 and TRBJ1-5; 7 bases match TRBD1. The V gene's germline CDR1 is SQVTM and CDR2 ANQGSEA. The CDR3 is made up of 13 amino acids. V lost 7 bases to trimming and J lost 4 bases; unmatched junction nucleotides: 7. The CDR3 loop reads CSARDSLNQPQHF. The CDR3 DNA is TGCAGCGCTCGGGACAGCCTGAATCAGCCCCAGCATTTT.

The CDR3 sequence is CATSDLVWGRHEQFF. In DNA, the CDR3 is TGTGCCACCAGTGATCTAGTCTGGGGGCGCCATGAGCAGTTCTTC. The chain couples TRBV24-1 to TRBJ2-1, with D possibly being TRBD1 (6 bases). The CDR3 is 15 amino acids. Germline-derived CDR1 and CDR2 are KGHDR and SFDVKD. V dropped 3 bases and J dropped 8 bases, with 16 bases sitting between them.

The rearrangement links TRBV3-1 (or the pseudogene TRBV3-2) to TRBJ1-1, with TRBD1 as a possible D gene (5 bases). CDR3 length equals 16 residues. Trimming left V 0 bases short and J 9 bases short, with 20 bases between. Looked up from germline, CDR1 is LGHDT and CDR2 is YNNKEL (reference sequence). CDR3 nucleotides: TGTGCCAGCAGCCAAGAGGTTGTAGGCAGGGATGCTAAAGCTTTCTTT. Its protein product is CASSQEVVGRDAKAFF.

The chain joins TRBV11-2 to TRBJ2-7; 7 bases are a match to TRBD2. The CDR3 length is 17 residues. Germline trimming cut 5 bases from V and 4 bases from J; bases unmatched to any gene: 17. CDR1 is SGHAT, CDR2 FQNNGV, per germline. CDR3 amino acids: CASSIFLPGLLSYEQYF. The CDR3 bases are TGTGCCAGCAGCATCTTCTTGCCGGGACTACTCTCATACGAGCAGTACTTC.